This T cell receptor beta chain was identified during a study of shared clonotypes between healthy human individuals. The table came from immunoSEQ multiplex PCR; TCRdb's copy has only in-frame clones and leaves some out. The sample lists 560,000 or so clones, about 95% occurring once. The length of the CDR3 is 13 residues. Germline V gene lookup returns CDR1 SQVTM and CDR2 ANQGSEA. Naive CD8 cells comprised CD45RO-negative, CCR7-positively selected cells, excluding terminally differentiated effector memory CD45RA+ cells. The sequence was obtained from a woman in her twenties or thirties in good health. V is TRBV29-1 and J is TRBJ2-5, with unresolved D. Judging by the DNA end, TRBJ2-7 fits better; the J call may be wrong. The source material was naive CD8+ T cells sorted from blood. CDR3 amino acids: CSVAFDLPYEQYF. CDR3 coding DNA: TGCAGCGTCGCTTTCGACCTGCCTTACGAGCAGTACTTC.